A single sample is the source of the 5 T cell receptor beta chains below, sequenced in a study of blood T cell repertoires in COVID-19. Assay: immunoSEQ multiplex PCR; the TCRdb copy retains only in-frame clones and omits some. In the table there are around 150,000 clones, about 85% of which are singletons. The sample consisted of peripheral blood. These receptors originate from a woman in her fifties or sixties with active or convalescent COVID-19.

The gene calls are TRBV18 and TRBJ2-7, with a tentative D call TRBD2 (5 bases). Germline CDR1 KGHSH, CDR2 LQKENI. With 6 bases removed from V and 6 bases from J, the gap between germline ends came to 27 bases. This CDR3 contains 17 residues. The CDR3 region is CASSPSSLAGPGIEQYF. As DNA, the CDR3 is TGTGCCAGCTCGCCCTCCTCGTTGGCAGGACCGGGGATCGAGCAGTACTTC.

CDR3 loop: CASSPTGASGNTIYF. The CDR3 DNA reads as TGTGCCAGCAGCCCCACAGGGGCCTCTGGAAACACCATATATTTT. This chain links TRBV3-1 (or the pseudogene TRBV3-2) with TRBJ1-3; TRBD1 matches 7 bases. The CDR3 is 15 residues long. V gave up 4 bases and J gave up 0 bases; unmatched junction bases: 3. CDR1 is LGHDT and CDR2 is YNNKEL in the germline V gene (reference sequence).

The chain couples TRBV29-1 to TRBJ1-1; D is uncertain. The germline V and J ends were trimmed by 6 bases and 3 bases, with 14 bases remaining between them. This CDR3 has 13 residues. Germline CDR1 reads SQVTM; CDR2 reads ANQGSEA. The CDR3 DNA reads as TGCAGCGTGGCTCGGGGTCAGGACACTGAAGCTTTCTTT. Residues: CSVARGQDTEAFF.

This clone was seen only a few times. The V gene is TRBV18, the J gene TRBJ1-4; 7 bases align to TRBD1. The germline gives CDR1 KGHSH, CDR2 LQKENI. The CDR3 is 16 amino acids. V gave up 1 base and J gave up 4 bases; unmatched junction bases: 6. CDR3 sequence: CASSPQRGLGNEKLFF. In DNA form, the CDR3 reads TGTGCCAGCTCACCACAGAGGGGGCTTGGTAATGAAAAACTGTTTTTT. Supplemented by reference TRBV18 and TRBJ1-4, the full variable domain reads NAGVMQNPRHLVRRRGQEARLRCSPMKGHSHVYWYRQLPEEGLKFMVYLQKENIIDESGMPKERFSAEFPKEGPSILRIQQVVRGDSAAYFCASSPQRGLGNEKLFFGSGTQLSVL.

This rearrangement joins TRBV11-2 to TRBJ1-2; possibly TRBD1 for D (5 bases). Germline V gene data show CDR1 as SGHAT and CDR2 as FQNNGV. V lost 1 base and J lost 7, with 10 bases in between. CDR3 length equals 13 residues. The CDR3 region has the DNA TGTGCCAGCAGCTTAGGGGGACTTTCTGGCTACACCTTC. Translation gives CASSLGGLSGYTF.